This is a list of T cell receptor beta chains from one sample in a study of cytomegalovirus exposure and HLA in healthy donors. Measured with immunoSEQ multiplex PCR; TCRdb has only the in-frame clones, and not every one. The sample has roughly 160,000 clones; approximately 80% are singletons. Sequencing was performed on PBMCs. The origin of the receptors is a male donor in good health and CMV-seropositive. Both conserved end residues are part of each CDR3.

V	CDR3
TRBV4-3	CASSPRVYEQYF
TRBV13	CASSPETGPETQYF
TRBV5-6	CASSSGRGEPQHF
TRBV7-2	CASSITYNEQFF
TRBV7-9	CASSSLSVQAGNTIYF
TRBV19	CASSTGGLTNEKLFF
TRBV6-5	CASTGSGNTIYF
TRBV10-3	CAITDGWTFEQYF
TRBV5-4	CASSPSGLASPGYEQYF
TRBV4-1	CASSQDFEQFF
TRBV5-4	CASSLGMTPGGETQYF
TRBV5-4	CASRRDRGRSGANVLTF
TRBV5-1	CASSPDRGIYEQYF
TRBV5-1	CASSLVDMVINEQFF
TRBV2	CASRRGTGGEKLFF
TRBV11-2	CASSPDRGLNEKLFF
TRBV4-3	CASSQAAGYYEQYF
TRBV30	CAWSEFGRVNEKLFF
TRBV18	CASSPIMRTGRDTEAFF
TRBV4-3	CASSSGTNYEQYF
TRBV5-8	CASSLAPFVVAFF
TRBV19	CASTSSRGTGLNQPQHF
TRBV27	CASSFWLGGRENSPLHF